Below are 8 T cell receptor beta chains sequenced from a single sample in a study of cytomegalovirus exposure and HLA in healthy donors. The PCR ran on 60 Vbeta and 13 Jbeta primers. This table comes from immunoSEQ multiplex PCR, and its TCRdb copy is limited to in-frame clones, with some not included. The sample carries around 150,000 clones, around 76% recorded once. Sequenced input: PBMCs. Every receptor here comes from a female donor in good health and CMV-seronegative.

The V gene is TRBV2, the J gene TRBJ1-5; 8 positions agree with TRBD1. Looked up from germline, CDR1 is SNHLY and CDR2 is FYNNEI. This CDR3 is 13 amino acids long. V trimming: 7 bases; J trimming: 6 bases; junction bases outside the gene matches: 5. In DNA form, the CDR3 reads TGTGCCAGCAAACAGGGGGTGGGTCAGCCCCAGCATTTT. It codes for CASKQGVGQPQHF.

The sample holds a few counts of this clone. V and J are TRBV9 and TRBJ2-4; weak D call: TRBD2 (6 bases). Trimming took 4 bases from V and 8 from J, leaving 13 bases between them. The CDR3 consists of 13 residues. Germline assignment: CDR1 SGDLS and CDR2 YYNGEE. CDR3 residues: CASSFTPGDIQYF. CDR3 DNA: TGTGCCAGCAGCTTTACCCCGGGGGACATTCAGTACTTC.

This chain uses TRBV23-1 with TRBJ2-5, with D hard to call. TRBV23-1 is labeled an ORF, and its function is uncertain. V lost 3 bases to trimming and J lost 11 bases, with 4 bases between them. This CDR3 spans 9 amino acids. The CDR3 region has the DNA TGCGCCAGCAGTCAGAGGCAGTACTTC. Translated: CASSQRQYF.

This clone has only a few counts. The chain carries TRBV30 and TRBJ2-5; 11 nucleotides align to TRBD2. With 0 bases clipped from V and 5 bases from J, the junction kept 2 bases outside the gene matches. This CDR3 has 14 residues. Germline CDR1 reads GTSNPN; CDR2 reads SVGIG (reference sequence). This chain's CDR3 is CAWSVLAGVETQYF. CDR3 DNA sequence: TGTGCCTGGAGTGTACTAGCGGGGGTTGAGACCCAGTACTTC.

The rearrangement links TRBV30 to TRBJ1-5, with D possibly matching TRBD1 (5 bases). Trimming pared 5 bases from V and 6 bases from J, leaving 14 bases between. The CDR3 is made up of 13 amino acids. Germline V lookup: CDR1 GTSNPN, CDR2 SVGIG (reference sequence). The chain's CDR3 is CAWSGGASQPQHF. CDR3 DNA: TGTGCCTGGTCCGGAGGGGCTAGTCAGCCCCAGCATTTT.

The chain has TRBV13 and TRBJ2-3, with D perhaps matching TRBD1 (6 bases). Trimming cost V 5 bases and J 2 bases, with 17 bases left between them. The CDR3 extends over 16 amino acids. Germline assignment: CDR1 PRHDT and CDR2 FYEKMQ (reference sequence). CDR3 sequence: CASSPSQGPYTDTQYF. The CDR3 DNA reads TGTGCCAGCAGCCCAAGCCAGGGGCCCTACACAGATACGCAGTATTTT.

This chain links TRBV5-1 with TRBJ2-3; D is unresolved. The CDR3 has 16 residues. The germline gives CDR1 SGHRS, CDR2 YFSETQ. V gave up 0 bases and J gave up 0 bases, with 11 bases separating them. The CDR3 nucleotides are TGCGCCAGCAGCTTGGAAGCCTTACCAAGCACAGATACGCAGTATTTT. This gives the protein CASSLEALPSTDTQYF.

The chain combines TRBV5-1 with TRBJ1-1; D is possibly TRBD1 (5 bases). V was clipped by 9 bases and J by 6 bases, with 24 bases between them. The CDR3 totals 15 residues. The germline CDR1 and CDR2 sequences are SGHRS and YFSETQ. Here the CDR3 DNA reads TGCGCCACCTCGTCGGGAGAGGGGTCTGGGTCTGAAGCTTTCTTT. Translation gives CATSSGEGSGSEAFF.